The 6 T cell receptor beta chains given below trace back to one sample, sequenced in a study of beta chain features in type 1 diabetes. Every isolated RNA sample was fully reverse transcribed, so sequencing captured expressed TCRB transcripts. The protocol was immunoSEQ multiplex PCR, while the TCRdb copy is restricted to in-frame clones and leaves out a portion. The repertoire has around 400,000 clones, over 12% of them found once; the top ten carry approximately 0.019%. Specimen: naive CD4+ T cells from blood. These receptors came from a young woman in good health.

In its sample, this clone was seen a few times. J is TRBJ2-7 and V is TRBV5-1, with a possible D match to TRBD2 (6 bases). In germline, CDR1 is SGHRS, CDR2 YFSETQ. Trimming shortened V by 1 base and J by 1 base, and 9 bases separated the two germline ends. This CDR3 is built from 14 residues. The CDR3 reads CASSLSGDSYEQYF. In DNA form, the CDR3 reads TGCGCCAGCAGCTTGTCGGGGGATTCCTACGAGCAGTACTTC.

This clone was counted only a few times. The V gene is TRBV4-1, the J gene TRBJ2-7, with TRBD1 matching 7 bases. This CDR3 contains 15 residues. CDR1 and CDR2 from the germline V gene are MGHRA and YSYEKL. The junction had 6 bases not matched to a gene; V was cut back by 4 bases and J by 0 bases. As DNA, the CDR3 is TGCGCCAGCAGCCGGGGGACAGCCGACTCCTACGAGCAGTACTTC. It is translated as CASSRGTADSYEQYF.

The gene calls are TRBV11-2 and TRBJ2-3; 12 bases agree with TRBD1. The CDR3 spans 14 residues. V shed 5 bases and J 10 bases; nucleotides not matched to a gene: 7. The V gene's germline CDR1 is SGHAT and CDR2 FQNNGV. This CDR3 is CASSQPGTGGAQYF. The CDR3 nucleotides are TGTGCCAGCAGCCAGCCAGGGACAGGGGGCGCGCAGTATTTT.

The chain joins TRBV7-9 to TRBJ2-2; 8 nucleotides agree with TRBD2. The CDR3 contains 14 residues. Losses at the gene ends were 5 bases for V and 7 bases for J; bases not matched to a gene: 6. Germline V gene sequence: CDR1 SEHNR, CDR2 FQNEAQ (reference sequence). The CDR3 DNA follows: TGTGCCAGCAGCACCAGCGGGAGAATCGGGGAGCTGTTTTTT. It specifies CASSTSGRIGELFF.

This clone came up a few times. V and J are TRBV11-3 and TRBJ2-1, with 10 bases fitting TRBD2. The CDR3 extends over 15 amino acids. V was pared by 1 base and J by 8 bases, with 5 bases of the junction left unmatched. Germline V gives CDR1 SGHNT, CDR2 YENEEA. The CDR3 reads CASSLGLAGDHEQFF. The DNA of the CDR3 is TGTGCCAGCAGCTTAGGGCTAGCGGGAGATCATGAGCAGTTCTTC.

This clone came up a few times. The gene calls are TRBV21-1 and TRBJ2-7; TRBD1 reflects the table's D call only, with no check against the DNA. TRBV21-1 is marked as a pseudogene. The CDR3 spans 15 residues. The CDR3: CASSVTGTGAYEQYF. The DNA for the CDR3 is TGTGCCAGCAGCGTTACCGGGACAGGGGCCTACGAGCAGTACTTC.